One and the same sample provided the 30 T cell receptor beta chains below, sequenced in a study of blood T cell repertoires in COVID-19. Using immunoSEQ multiplex PCR, the repertoire was profiled, and TCRdb retains in-frame clones only, with some absent. The sample lists under 300,000 clones, approximately 80% occurring once. The sequenced sample consisted of peripheral blood. The receptor source for this set is a man aged 35 to 55 who had recovered from COVID-19.

This chain joins TRBV10-3 and TRBJ2-1; TRBD2 is a possible D gene (6 bases). CDR1 and CDR2 from the germline V gene are ENHRY and SYGVKD. The length of the CDR3 is 13 residues. With 5 bases removed from V and 9 bases from J, the gap between germline ends came to 14 bases. The CDR3 nucleotides read TGTGCCATCAGTAAAACTAGCAGCGTTGAGCAGTTCTTC. Translating gives CAISKTSSVEQFF.

This clone appeared a single time. The chain couples TRBV11-2 to TRBJ2-3; 11 nucleotides match TRBD2. CDR3 length: 15 amino acids. The germline V gene has CDR1 SGHAT and CDR2 FQNNGV. Trimming at V came to 2 bases and at J to 3 bases, leaving 1 base not matched to a gene. The CDR3 DNA reads as TGTGCCAGCAGCTTACCTAGCGGGGGGACAGATACGCAGTATTTT. Its translation: CASSLPSGGTDTQYF.

J is TRBJ2-7 and V is TRBV5-6; D perhaps matches TRBD1 (6 bases). The CDR3 loop spans 13 amino acids. Looked up from germline, CDR1 is SGHDT and CDR2 is YYEEEE. V lost 6 bases and J 5 bases, leaving 15 bases between the germline ends. Here the CDR3 reads CASNLQGFDEQYF. DNA for the CDR3: TGTGCCAGCAATCTGCAGGGGTTCGACGAGCAGTACTTC.

The sample holds a few counts of this clone. V and J are TRBV7-6 and TRBJ1-1; 7 bases align to TRBD1. V lost 5 bases, J lost 1 base, and 7 bases stayed unmatched. This CDR3 spans 15 amino acids. Germline V gene lookup returns CDR1 SGHVS and CDR2 FNYEAQ. The CDR3 region has the DNA TGTGCCAGCAGCGCCCCGACAGGGCGGAACACTGAAGCTTTCTTT. This translates into CASSAPTGRNTEAFF.

The chain links TRBV15 to TRBJ1-5, with 8 bases fitting TRBD1. CDR1 is LNHNV, CDR2 YYDKDF, per germline (reference sequence). V lost 3 bases to trimming and J lost 4 bases; unmatched junction nucleotides: 5. The CDR3 runs 15 residues. CDR3 DNA: TGTGCCACCAGCAGGCGGACAGGGAGAAATCAGCCCCAGCATTTT. It specifies CATSRRTGRNQPQHF.

This clone occurred a few times. The genes are TRBV11-3 and TRBJ2-2; D not certain. Trimming took off 1 base at V and 3 bases at J, with 6 bases between the two ends. CDR1 and CDR2 from the germline V gene are SGHNT and YENEEA. The CDR3 covers 14 residues. The CDR3: CASSLVQDTGELFF. CDR3 nucleotide sequence: TGTGCCAGCAGCTTAGTCCAGGACACCGGGGAGCTGTTTTTT. The full variable domain, completed using reference TRBV11-3 and TRBJ2-2, is EAGVVQSPRYKIIEKKQPVAFWCNPISGHNTLYWYLQNLGQGPELLIRYENEEAVDDSQLPKDRFSAERLKGVDSTLKIQPAELGDSAVYLCASSLVQDTGELFFGEGSRLTVL.

This clone was picked up one time. The chain has TRBV19 and TRBJ1-2; 8 nucleotides agree with TRBD1. J was trimmed by 4 bases and V by 3 bases; bases with no gene match: 13. Germline V lookup: CDR1 LNHDA, CDR2 SQIVND (reference sequence). The CDR3 totals 17 residues. CDR3 nucleotide sequence: TGTGCCAGTAGTATTGGCAGGGGGCGAGTTCTGGGCTATGGCTACACCTTC. Its translation is CASSIGRGRVLGYGYTF.

The chain recombines TRBV30 with TRBJ1-2; D is perhaps TRBD1 (6 bases). Trimming removed 3 bases from V and 8 bases from J, with 10 bases in between. Per the germline V gene, CDR1 is GTSNPN and CDR2 is SVGIG (reference sequence). The CDR3 is made up of 11 amino acids. The CDR3 sequence: CAWRRGIGYTF. In nucleotides, the CDR3 is TGTGCCTGGAGAAGGGGGATAGGCTACACCTTC.

V usage is TRBV19 and J usage is TRBJ2-7; D may be TRBD1 (5 bases). Germline CDR1 and CDR2: LNHDA and SQIVND (reference sequence). The CDR3 runs 12 residues. V gave up 5 bases and J gave up 8 bases, with 13 bases separating them. CDR3 nucleotides: TGTGCCAGTAGTCCCTCTGTGGACAAGCAGTACTTC. Protein sequence: CASSPSVDKQYF. Full variable domain (missing parts from reference TRBV19 and TRBJ2-7): DGGITQSPKYLFRKEGQNVTLSCEQNLNHDAMYWYRQDPGQGLRLIYYSQIVNDFQKGDIAEGYSVSREKKESFPLTVTSAQKNPTAFYLCASSPSVDKQYFGPGTRLTVT.

V is TRBV15 and J is TRBJ2-7, with 8 nucleotides matching TRBD2. The CDR3 consists of 16 residues. The ends lost 1 base at V and 6 bases at J; junction bases unmatched: 11. Germline V CDR1 and CDR2: LNHNV, YYDKDF (reference sequence). The CDR3 loop reads CATSRGRREVEGEQYF. The CDR3, as DNA: TGTGCCACCAGCAGAGGAAGGCGGGAGGTAGAAGGCGAGCAGTACTTC.

The chain carries TRBV10-1 and TRBJ2-7, with unresolved D. This CDR3 contains 14 residues. Germline CDR1 is WNHNN and CDR2 is SYGVQD (reference sequence). V lost 0 bases and J lost 3, with 9 bases in between. The CDR3 DNA sequence: TGCGCCAGCAGTGAGTCGGGCAGAGACTACGAGCAGTACTTC. Translating it yields CASSESGRDYEQYF.

This sequence joins TRBV29-1 and TRBJ1-3, with TRBD1 matching over 7 bases. The CDR3 spans 15 residues. The J segment lost 3 bases and the V segment lost 6 bases, leaving 11 bases of the junction unmatched. The germline gives CDR1 SQVTM, CDR2 ANQGSEA. This chain's CDR3 is CSVDLSTGIGNTIYF. The CDR3 DNA is TGCAGCGTCGACCTCTCGACAGGGATTGGAAACACCATATATTTT.

The rearrangement uses TRBV9 and TRBJ1-2, with 10 bases matching TRBD1. Germline values: CDR1 SGDLS, CDR2 YYNGEE. J was trimmed by 8 bases and V by 0 bases; bases with no gene match: 4. CDR3 size: 14 residues. The CDR3 sequence is CASSVAGTGVGYTF. The CDR3 DNA is TGTGCCAGCAGCGTAGCTGGGACAGGGGTCGGCTACACCTTC. Full variable domain (outside the CDR3, taken from reference TRBV9 and TRBJ1-2): DSGVTQTPKHLITATGQRVTLRCSPRSGDLSVYWYQQSLDQGLQFLIQYYNGEERAKGNILERFSAQQFPDLHSELNLSSLELGDSALYFCASSVAGTGVGYTFGSGTRLTVV.

The chain recombines TRBV4-3 with TRBJ1-2; 9 bases line up with TRBD1. Germline CDR1 and CDR2: LGHNA and YSLEER. Losses at the gene ends were 2 bases for V and 6 bases for J; bases not matched to a gene: 7. CDR3 length equals 15 residues. The CDR3 here is CASSQLTTGGDGYTF. The DNA for the CDR3 is TGCGCCAGCAGCCAACTTACGACAGGGGGGGATGGCTACACCTTC.

J is TRBJ1-2 and V is TRBV6-5; the match to TRBD1 covers 7 bases. This CDR3 has 13 amino acids. Germline values: CDR1 MNHEY, CDR2 SVGAGI. Trimming cost V 6 bases and J 3 bases; bases outside gene matches: 4. In nucleotides, the CDR3 is TGTGCCAGCAGGACAGGGAACGACTATGGCTACACCTTC. Translated, it gives CASRTGNDYGYTF.

The chain uses TRBV6-2 or TRBV6-3 and TRBJ1-2; 7 nucleotides align to TRBD1. The CDR3 sequence is 14 residues long. Germline V gives CDR1 MNHEY, CDR2 SVGEGT. After removal of 5 bases from V and 4 bases from J, the junction contained 7 bases not matched to a gene. CDR3 DNA: TGTGCCAGCAGTCGGGGGACAGACCTCTATGGCTACACCTTC. This encodes CASSRGTDLYGYTF.

This chain joins TRBV7-9 and TRBJ2-2; 10 bases align to TRBD1. CDR1 is SEHNR and CDR2 is FQNEAQ in the germline V gene (reference sequence). Trimming at V came to 4 bases and at J to 4 bases, leaving 6 bases not matched to a gene. The CDR3 has 16 residues. Here the CDR3 reads CASSSQGTGVTGELFF. The CDR3 region has the DNA TGTGCCAGCAGCTCCCAGGGGACAGGGGTCACCGGGGAGCTGTTTTTT.

On this clone itself: The germline gene is not matched at one end of the junction; a read error may be the cause. The rearrangement links TRBV7-2 to TRBJ1-3, with D perhaps matching TRBD1 (6 bases). There are 13 residues in the CDR3. The germline gives CDR1 SGHTA, CDR2 FQGNSA. The CDR3 region has the DNA TGTGCCAGCAGCTTAGAGGCTGGGGGCGATAGAAATTTT. Its protein is CASSLEAGGDRNF.

This chain connects TRBV3-1 (or the pseudogene TRBV3-2) to TRBJ2-1; 8 bases are a match to TRBD2. Germline V gives CDR1 LGHDT, CDR2 YNNKEL (reference sequence). Trimming removed 1 base from V and 9 bases from J; junction bases left unmatched: 11. This CDR3 is built from 16 residues. Here the CDR3 DNA reads TGTGCCAGCAGCCAAGGCTTAGCGGGATTGGGCGGTGAGCAGTTCTTC. It translates to CASSQGLAGLGGEQFF.

This clone was recorded once. The chain has TRBV7-2 and TRBJ2-5; tentatively, D is TRBD1 (6 bases). Between the trimmed V and J ends, which lost 1 base and 7 bases, there was a span of 16 bases. The CDR3 totals 15 residues. Germline V gene sequence: CDR1 SGHTA, CDR2 FQGNSA. CDR3 loop: CASSLVSGTPGTQYF. CDR3 nucleotides: TGTGCCAGCAGCTTAGTGTCAGGGACACCAGGGACCCAGTACTTC.

The chain's CDR3 is CASSVELAGDTGELFF. CDR3 DNA sequence: TGTGCCAGCAGTGTCGAGCTAGCGGGAGACACCGGGGAGCTGTTTTTT. The chain uses TRBV2 and TRBJ2-2, with 10 bases identical to TRBD2. The CDR3 is made up of 16 amino acids. The J segment lost 3 bases and the V segment lost 4 bases, leaving 5 bases of the junction unmatched. CDR1 and CDR2 from the germline V gene are SNHLY and FYNNEI. Supplemented by reference TRBV2 and TRBJ2-2, the full variable domain reads EPEVTQTPSHQVTQMGQEVILRCVPISNHLYFYWYRQILGQKVEFLVSFYNNEISEKSEIFDDQFSVERPDGSNFTLKIRSTKLEDSAMYFCASSVELAGDTGELFFGEGSRLTVL.

This rearrangement joins TRBV11-2 to TRBJ2-1, with 10 bases matching TRBD2. This CDR3 comprises 18 residues. Germline trimming cut 0 bases from V and 6 bases from J; bases unmatched to any gene: 11. CDR1 is SGHAT and CDR2 is FQNNGV in the germline V gene. Written as DNA, the CDR3 is TGTGCCAGCAGCTTAGAGCGCGGGCTAGCGGGAGTGTTCAATGAGCAGTTCTTC. Encoded protein: CASSLERGLAGVFNEQFF.

The V gene is TRBV4-3, the J gene TRBJ1-2; 7 bases map to TRBD1. V dropped 1 base and J dropped 5; count of bases not matched to a gene: 10. Germline loops: CDR1 LGHNA, CDR2 YSLEER. CDR3 length equals 16 residues. The CDR3 region is CASSQGGQGTAYGYTF. CDR3 DNA sequence: TGCGCCAGCAGCCAAGGTGGCCAAGGGACAGCGTATGGCTACACCTTC.

This chain joins TRBV20-1 and TRBJ2-3, with TRBD2 matching over 8 bases. The germline CDR1 and CDR2 sequences are DFQATT and SNEGSKA (reference sequence). The CDR3 totals 14 residues. Trimming cost V 3 bases and J 3 bases; bases outside gene matches: 5. This CDR3 is CSASFGGATDTQYF. DNA of the CDR3: TGCAGTGCTAGTTTCGGGGGGGCAACAGATACGCAGTATTTT.

This sequence joins TRBV6-6 and TRBJ1-2; a weak D match, TRBD1 (5 bases). The CDR3 length is 13 residues. V was trimmed by 2 bases and J by 6 bases, leaving 10 bases between them. Per germline, CDR1 MNHNY and CDR2 SVGAGI (reference sequence). The CDR3 DNA is TGTGCCAGCAGTTACGCGGCGGGGGATGGCTACACCTTC. The encoded protein is CASSYAAGDGYTF.

This clone was recorded a few times. The V gene is TRBV5-1, the J gene TRBJ1-2; D perhaps matches TRBD1 (5 bases). CDR3 length equals 15 residues. Deletions cut 0 bases from V and 4 bases from J, with 13 bases between. CDR1 is SGHRS, CDR2 YFSETQ, per germline. The chain's CDR3 is CASSLALTDPYGYTF. DNA of the CDR3: TGCGCCAGCAGCTTGGCTTTGACAGACCCCTATGGCTACACCTTC.

The genes are TRBV7-2 and TRBJ1-5; TRBD1 aligns across 9 bases. Unmatched junction bases numbered 8, after V lost 5 bases and J lost 9 bases. The CDR3 totals 14 residues. Germline V lookup: CDR1 SGHTA, CDR2 FQGNSA. CDR3 coding DNA: TGTGCCAGCAGCCTCGGACAGGGGAATTTGCCCCAGCATTTT. This codes for CASSLGQGNLPQHF.

The chain combines TRBV12-5 with TRBJ2-5, with D possibly being TRBD2 (7 bases). The CDR3 consists of 17 residues. V was trimmed by 3 bases and J by 5 bases, leaving 22 bases between them. Germline V lookup: CDR1 LGHNT, CDR2 FRNRAP. The CDR3 reads CASGFRTLAGAAETQYF. Here the CDR3 DNA reads TGTGCTAGTGGTTTCCGTACTCTCGCGGGGGCCGCGGAGACCCAGTACTTC.

This clone came up once. J is TRBJ2-5 and V is TRBV12-3 or TRBV12-4; D unresolved. Trimming shortened V by 5 bases and J by 3 bases, and 4 bases separated the two germline ends. There are 11 residues in the CDR3. The CDR3 loop reads CASSQKETQYF. CDR3 bases: TGTGCCAGCAGTCAAAAAGAGACCCAGTACTTC.

The rearrangement joins TRBV5-6 to TRBJ1-5; the D is unclear. The ends were cut back, 4 bases at V and 0 bases at J, with 17 bases in the middle. CDR3 length: 17 residues. From germline, CDR1 is SGHDT and CDR2 YYEEEE. The CDR3 sequence: CASSPGPGESSNQPQHF. DNA for the CDR3: TGTGCCAGCAGCCCAGGCCCCGGGGAAAGTAGCAATCAGCCCCAGCATTTT.